The clone carrying this T cell receptor (beta chain) was detected a few times. This record belongs to a study of human T cells and chemical hapten exposure. In the study overall: A roughly 2 cm by roughly 2 cm inner upper arm patch received 2% DPC for sensitization.

A single record per CDR3 protein comes from TCRdb applying MiXCR to the RACE reads. The table lists around 160,000 distinct CDR3 sequences, 14% of them singletons. Germline V gene lookup returns CDR1 MGHDK and CDR2 SYGVNS. This CDR3 contains 12 residues. Trimming shortened V by 4 bases and J by 2 bases, and 5 bases separated the two germline ends. Noted time point: patch test 1, 2 weeks after DPC sensitization. As for treatment: therapeutic diphenylcyclopropenone sensitization with weekly scalp DPC. Total RNA was isolated from unfractionated whole blood. The material was whole blood, obtained in connection with sensitization to the hapten diphenylcyclopropenone (DPC). The sequence was obtained from a woman in her 30s with alopecia areata. Some clones in this sample may be carry-over from other donors' samples. The gene calls are TRBV25-1 and TRBJ2-5; D ambiguous. For the CDR3, the DNA is TGTGCCAGCAGTGGTCCTCAAGAGACCCAGTACTTC. Translated, it gives CASSGPQETQYF.